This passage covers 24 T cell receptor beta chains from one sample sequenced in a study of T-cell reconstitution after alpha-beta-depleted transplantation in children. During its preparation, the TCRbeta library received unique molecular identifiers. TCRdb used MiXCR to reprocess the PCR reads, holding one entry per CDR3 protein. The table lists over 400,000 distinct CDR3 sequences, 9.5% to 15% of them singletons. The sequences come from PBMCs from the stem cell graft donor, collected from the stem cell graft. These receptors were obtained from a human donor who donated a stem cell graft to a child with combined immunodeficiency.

The CDR3 DNA sequence: TGTGCCAGCAGTTCCGGAGACGTGAGCACAGATACGCAGTATTTT. Protein product: CASSSGDVSTDTQYF. This rearrangement joins TRBV12-3 or TRBV12-4 to TRBJ2-3; no clear D gene. The CDR3 spans 15 residues. V lost 4 bases and J 0 bases, leaving 11 bases between the germline ends.

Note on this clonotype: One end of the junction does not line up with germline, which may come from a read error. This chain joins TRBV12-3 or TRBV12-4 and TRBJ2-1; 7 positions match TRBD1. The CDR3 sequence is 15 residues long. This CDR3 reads CASSLGQGSYNVQFF. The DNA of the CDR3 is TGTGCCAGCAGTTTAGGACAGGGCTCCTACAATGTGCAGTTCTTC.

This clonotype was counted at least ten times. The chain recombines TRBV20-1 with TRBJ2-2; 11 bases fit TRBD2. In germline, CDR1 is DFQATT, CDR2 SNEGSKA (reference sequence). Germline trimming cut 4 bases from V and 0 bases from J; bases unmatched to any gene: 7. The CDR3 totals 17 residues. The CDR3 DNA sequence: TGCAGTGCTACCCCCGGGACTAGCGGAGCGAACACCGGGGAGCTGTTTTTT. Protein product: CSATPGTSGANTGELFF.

In DNA form, the CDR3 reads TGTGCCAGCAGTTACGCTGATGACAGGTCAGACTACGAGCAGTACTTC. It codes for CASSYADDRSDYEQYF. The chain joins TRBV6-2 or TRBV6-3 to TRBJ2-7, with a possible D match to TRBD1 (6 bases). V was clipped by 2 bases and J by 3 bases, with 17 bases between them. Per germline, CDR1 MNHEY and CDR2 SVGEGT. The CDR3 has 16 residues.

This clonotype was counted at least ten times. In DNA form, the CDR3 reads TGCGCCAGCAGCCAAGATCAGGAGGGGCCCGAGCAGTACTTC. Translated: CASSQDQEGPEQYF. The genes are TRBV4-3 and TRBJ2-7; TRBD2 might be the D (6 bases). Germline CDR1 and CDR2: LGHNA and YSLEER. The CDR3 runs 14 residues. V was shortened by 0 bases and J by 6 bases, with 12 bases between the two germline ends.

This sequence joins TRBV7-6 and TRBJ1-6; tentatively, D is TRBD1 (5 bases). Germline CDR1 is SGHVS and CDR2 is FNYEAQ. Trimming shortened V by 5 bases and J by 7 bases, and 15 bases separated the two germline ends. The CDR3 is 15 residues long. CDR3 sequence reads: CASSGTAAGNSPLHF. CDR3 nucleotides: TGTGCCAGCAGCGGGACGGCAGCCGGCAATTCACCCCTCCACTTT.

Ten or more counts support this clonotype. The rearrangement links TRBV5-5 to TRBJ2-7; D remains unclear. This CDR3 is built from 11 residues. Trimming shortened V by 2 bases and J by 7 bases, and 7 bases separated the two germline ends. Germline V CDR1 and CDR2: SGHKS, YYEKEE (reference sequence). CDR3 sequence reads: CASSFSVEQYF. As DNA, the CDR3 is TGTGCCAGCAGCTTCTCCGTGGAGCAGTACTTC. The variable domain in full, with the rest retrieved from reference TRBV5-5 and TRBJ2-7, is DAGVTQSPTHLIKTRGQQVTLRCSPISGHKSVSWYQQVLGQGPQFIFQYYEKEERGRGNFPDRFSARQFPNYSSELNVNALLLGDSALYLCASSFSVEQYFGPGTRLTVT.

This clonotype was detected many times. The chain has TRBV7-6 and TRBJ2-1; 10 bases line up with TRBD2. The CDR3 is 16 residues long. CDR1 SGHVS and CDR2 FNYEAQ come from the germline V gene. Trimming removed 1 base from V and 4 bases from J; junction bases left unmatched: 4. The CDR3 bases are TGTGCCAGCAGCTTAGTGTCTAGCGGGGGATACAATGAGCAGTTCTTC. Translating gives CASSLVSSGGYNEQFF.

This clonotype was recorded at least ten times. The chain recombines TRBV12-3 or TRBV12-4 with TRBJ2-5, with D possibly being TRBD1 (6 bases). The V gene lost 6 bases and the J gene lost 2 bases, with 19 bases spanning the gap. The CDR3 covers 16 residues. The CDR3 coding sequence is TGTGCCAGCAGCCCCTATGGGGACACAGGTCAAGAGACCCAGTACTTC. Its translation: CASSPYGDTGQETQYF.

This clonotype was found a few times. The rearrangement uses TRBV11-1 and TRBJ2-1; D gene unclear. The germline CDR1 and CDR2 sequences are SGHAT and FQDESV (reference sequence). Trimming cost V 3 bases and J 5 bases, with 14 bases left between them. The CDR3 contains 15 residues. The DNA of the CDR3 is TGTGCCAGCAGCTTGGTTTGGGATGGTGACAATGAGCAGTTCTTC. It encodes CASSLVWDGDNEQFF.

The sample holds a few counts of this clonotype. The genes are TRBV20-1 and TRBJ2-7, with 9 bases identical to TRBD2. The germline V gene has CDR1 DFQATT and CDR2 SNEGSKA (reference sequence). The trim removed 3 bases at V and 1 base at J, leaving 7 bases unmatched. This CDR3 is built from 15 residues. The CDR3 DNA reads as TGCAGTGCTAGTCCTAGCGGGATTATTTCCTACGAGCAGTACTTC. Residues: CSASPSGIISYEQYF.

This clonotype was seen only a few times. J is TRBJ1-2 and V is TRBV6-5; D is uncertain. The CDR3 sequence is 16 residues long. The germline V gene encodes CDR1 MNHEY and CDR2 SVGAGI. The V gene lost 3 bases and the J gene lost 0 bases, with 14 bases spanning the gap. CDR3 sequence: CASSYVFQAANYGYTF. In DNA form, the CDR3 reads TGTGCCAGCAGTTATGTTTTTCAGGCCGCTAACTATGGCTACACCTTC.

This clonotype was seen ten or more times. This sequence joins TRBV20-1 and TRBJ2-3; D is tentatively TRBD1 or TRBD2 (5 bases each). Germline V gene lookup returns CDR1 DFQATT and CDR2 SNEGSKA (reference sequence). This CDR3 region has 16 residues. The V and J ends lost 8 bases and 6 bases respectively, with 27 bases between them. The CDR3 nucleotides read TGCAGTCACCTATCGTGGGACCGCGGAAATTTGGATACGCAGTATTTT. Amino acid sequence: CSHLSWDRGNLDTQYF.

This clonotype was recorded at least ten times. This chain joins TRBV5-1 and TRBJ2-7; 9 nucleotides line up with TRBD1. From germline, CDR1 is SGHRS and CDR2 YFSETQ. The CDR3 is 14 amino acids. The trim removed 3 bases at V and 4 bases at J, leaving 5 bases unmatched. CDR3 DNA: TGCGCCAGCAGCTCAGAACAGGGGGCGTACGAGCAGTACTTC. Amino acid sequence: CASSSEQGAYEQYF. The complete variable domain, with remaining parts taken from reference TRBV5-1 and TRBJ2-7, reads KAGVTQTPRYLIKTRGQQVTLSCSPISGHRSVSWYQQTPGQGLQFLFEYFSETQRNKGNFPGRFSGRQFSNSRSEMNVSTLELGDSALYLCASSSEQGAYEQYFGPGTRLTVT.

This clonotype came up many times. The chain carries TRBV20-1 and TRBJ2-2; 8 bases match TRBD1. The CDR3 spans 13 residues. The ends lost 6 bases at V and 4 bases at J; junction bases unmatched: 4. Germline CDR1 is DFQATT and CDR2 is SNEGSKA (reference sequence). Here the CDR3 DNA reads TGCAGTGCCGGGGACAGGACCACCGGGGAGCTGTTTTTT. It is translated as CSAGDRTTGELFF.

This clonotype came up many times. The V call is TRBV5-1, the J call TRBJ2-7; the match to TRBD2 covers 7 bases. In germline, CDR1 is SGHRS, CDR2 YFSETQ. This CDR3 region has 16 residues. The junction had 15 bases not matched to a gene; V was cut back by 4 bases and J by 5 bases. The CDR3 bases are TGCGCCAGCAGCCCGTGGAAGGGGACTACGGGCGACGAGCAGTACTTC. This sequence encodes CASSPWKGTTGDEQYF.

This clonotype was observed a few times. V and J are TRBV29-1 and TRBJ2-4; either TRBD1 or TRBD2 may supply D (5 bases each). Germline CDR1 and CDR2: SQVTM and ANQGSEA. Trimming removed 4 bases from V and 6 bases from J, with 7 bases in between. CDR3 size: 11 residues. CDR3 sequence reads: CSVGGSNIQYF. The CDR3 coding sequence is TGCAGCGTTGGGGGGTCAAACATTCAGTACTTC.

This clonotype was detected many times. The CDR3 loop is CASSLAPGIYEQYF. For the CDR3, the DNA is TGTGCCAGCAGCTTAGCTCCGGGGATCTACGAGCAGTACTTC. This chain uses TRBV7-9 with TRBJ2-7; D possibly corresponds to TRBD2 (5 bases). V was pared by 0 bases and J by 3 bases, with 9 bases between. This CDR3 is built from 14 residues. Germline CDR1 reads SEHNR; CDR2 reads FQNEAQ (reference sequence).

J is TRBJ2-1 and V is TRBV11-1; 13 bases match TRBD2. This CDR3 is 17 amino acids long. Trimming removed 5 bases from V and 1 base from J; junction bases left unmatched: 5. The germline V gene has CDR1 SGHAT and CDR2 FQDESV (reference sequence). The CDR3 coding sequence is TGTGCCAGCAGCCATGGACTAGCGGGAGATTCCTACAATGAGCAGTTCTTC. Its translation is CASSHGLAGDSYNEQFF. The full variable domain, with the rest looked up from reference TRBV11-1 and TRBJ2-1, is EAEVAQSPRYKITEKSQAVAFWCDPISGHATLYWYRQILGQGPELLVQFQDESVVDDSQLPKDRFSAERLKGVDSTLKIQPAELGDSAMYLCASSHGLAGDSYNEQFFGPGTRLTVL.

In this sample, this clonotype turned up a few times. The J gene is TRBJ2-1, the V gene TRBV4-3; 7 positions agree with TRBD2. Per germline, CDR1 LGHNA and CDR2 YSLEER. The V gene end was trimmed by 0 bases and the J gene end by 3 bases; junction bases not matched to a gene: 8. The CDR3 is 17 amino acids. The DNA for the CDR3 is TGCGCCAGCAGCCAAGATACGGGGACTACCTTCTACAATGAGCAGTTCTTC. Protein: CASSQDTGTTFYNEQFF.

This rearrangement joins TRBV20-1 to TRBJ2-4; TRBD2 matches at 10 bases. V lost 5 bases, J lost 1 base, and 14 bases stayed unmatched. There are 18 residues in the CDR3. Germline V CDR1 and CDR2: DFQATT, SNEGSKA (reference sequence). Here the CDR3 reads CSAGGLAGAPMAKNIQYF. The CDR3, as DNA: TGCAGTGCTGGGGGGCTAGCGGGGGCCCCGATGGCCAAAAACATTCAGTACTTC.

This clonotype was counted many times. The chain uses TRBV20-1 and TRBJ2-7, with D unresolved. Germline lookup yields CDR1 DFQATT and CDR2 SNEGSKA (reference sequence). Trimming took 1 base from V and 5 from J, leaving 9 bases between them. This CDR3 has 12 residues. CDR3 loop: CSARVWGHEQYF. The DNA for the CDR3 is TGCAGTGCTAGAGTTTGGGGTCACGAGCAGTACTTC.

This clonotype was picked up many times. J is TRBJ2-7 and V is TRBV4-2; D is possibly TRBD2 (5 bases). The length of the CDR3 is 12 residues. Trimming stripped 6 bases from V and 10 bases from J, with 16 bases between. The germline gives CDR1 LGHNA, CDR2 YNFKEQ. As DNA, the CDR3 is TGTGCCAGCAGTCAACCCCGGGAAGAACAGTACTTC. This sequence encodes CASSQPREEQYF.

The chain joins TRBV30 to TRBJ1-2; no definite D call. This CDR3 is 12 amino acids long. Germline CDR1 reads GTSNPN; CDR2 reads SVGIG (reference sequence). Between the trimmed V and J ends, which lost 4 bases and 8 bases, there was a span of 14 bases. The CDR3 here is CAWTSVSLGYTF. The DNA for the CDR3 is TGTGCCTGGACTTCGGTCAGCCTGGGCTACACCTTC.